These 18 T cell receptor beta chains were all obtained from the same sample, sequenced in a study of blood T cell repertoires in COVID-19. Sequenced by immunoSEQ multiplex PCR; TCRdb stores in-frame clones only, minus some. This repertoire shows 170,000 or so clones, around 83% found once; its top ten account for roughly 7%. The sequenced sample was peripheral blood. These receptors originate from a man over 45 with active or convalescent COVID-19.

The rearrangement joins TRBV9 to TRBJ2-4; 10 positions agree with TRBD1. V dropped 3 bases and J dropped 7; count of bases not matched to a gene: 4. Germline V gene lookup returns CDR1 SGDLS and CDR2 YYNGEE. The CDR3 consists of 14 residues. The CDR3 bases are TGTGCCAGCAGCGGGACAGGGGGAGGGAACATTCAGTACTTC. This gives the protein CASSGTGGGNIQYF.

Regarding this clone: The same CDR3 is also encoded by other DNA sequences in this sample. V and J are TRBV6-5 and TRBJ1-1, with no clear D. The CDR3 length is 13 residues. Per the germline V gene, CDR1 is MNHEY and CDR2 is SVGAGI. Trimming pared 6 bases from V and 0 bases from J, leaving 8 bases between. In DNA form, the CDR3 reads TGTGCCAGCAGCCGCGGTATGAACACTGAAGCTTTCTTT. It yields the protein CASSRGMNTEAFF.

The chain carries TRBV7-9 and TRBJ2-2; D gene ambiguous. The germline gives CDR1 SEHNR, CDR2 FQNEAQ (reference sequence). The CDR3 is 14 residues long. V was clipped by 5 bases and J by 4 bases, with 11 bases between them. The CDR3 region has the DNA TGTGCCAGCAGCACCTGGTCGGGCACCGGGGAGCTGTTTTTT. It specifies CASSTWSGTGELFF.

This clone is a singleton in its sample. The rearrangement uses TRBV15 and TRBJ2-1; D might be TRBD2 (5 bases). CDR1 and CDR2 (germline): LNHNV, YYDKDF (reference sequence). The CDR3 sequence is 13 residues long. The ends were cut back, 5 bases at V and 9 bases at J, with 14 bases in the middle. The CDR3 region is CATSEGSSIEQFF. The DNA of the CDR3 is TGTGCCACCAGCGAGGGTTCTAGCATTGAGCAGTTCTTC.

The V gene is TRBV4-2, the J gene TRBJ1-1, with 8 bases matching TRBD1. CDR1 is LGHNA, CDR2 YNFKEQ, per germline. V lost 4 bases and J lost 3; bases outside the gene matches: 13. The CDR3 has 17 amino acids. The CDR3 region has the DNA TGTGCCAGCAGCCCGCGTCGGACAGGGTTTGGGGACACTGAAGCTTTCTTT. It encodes CASSPRRTGFGDTEAFF.

The CDR3 region has the DNA TGTGCCAGCAGTTACTCGACCCGGGGAACTAATGAAAAACTGTTTTTT. Amino acids: CASSYSTRGTNEKLFF. This chain connects TRBV6-5 to TRBJ1-4; D is unresolved. The CDR3 totals 16 residues. Trimming stripped 0 bases from V and 1 base from J, with 9 bases between. Germline assignment: CDR1 MNHEY and CDR2 SVGAGI.

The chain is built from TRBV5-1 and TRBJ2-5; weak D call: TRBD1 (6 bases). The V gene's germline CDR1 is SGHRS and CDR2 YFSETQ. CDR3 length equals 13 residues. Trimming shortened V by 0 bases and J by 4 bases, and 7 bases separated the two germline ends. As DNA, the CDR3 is TGCGCCAGCAGCTTGGCAGGGGCAGAGACCCAGTACTTC. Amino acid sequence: CASSLAGAETQYF.

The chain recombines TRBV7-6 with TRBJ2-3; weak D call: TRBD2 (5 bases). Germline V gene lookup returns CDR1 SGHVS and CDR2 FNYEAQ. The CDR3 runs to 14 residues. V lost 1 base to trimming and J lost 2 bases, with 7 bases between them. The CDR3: CASSLGEITDTQYF. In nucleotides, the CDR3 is TGTGCCAGCAGCTTAGGGGAGATCACAGATACGCAGTATTTT.

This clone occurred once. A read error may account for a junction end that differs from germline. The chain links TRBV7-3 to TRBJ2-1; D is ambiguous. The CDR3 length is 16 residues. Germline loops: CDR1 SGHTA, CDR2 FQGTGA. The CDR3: CASSLTETISYNEQFF. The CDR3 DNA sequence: TGTGCCAGCAGCCTAACCGAAACTATCTCCTACAATGAGCAGTTCTTC. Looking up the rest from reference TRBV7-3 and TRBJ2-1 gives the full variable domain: GAGVSQTPSNKVTEKGKYVELRCDPISGHTALYWYRQSLGQGPEFLIYFQGTGAADDSGLPNDRFFAVRPEGSVSTLKIQRTERGDSAVYLCASSLTETISYNEQFFGPGTRLTVL.

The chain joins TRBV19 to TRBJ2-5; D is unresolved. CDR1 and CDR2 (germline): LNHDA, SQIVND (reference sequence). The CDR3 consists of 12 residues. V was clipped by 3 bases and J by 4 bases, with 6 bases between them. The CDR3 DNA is TGTGCCAGTAGTATCACCGGAGAGACCCAGTACTTC. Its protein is CASSITGETQYF.

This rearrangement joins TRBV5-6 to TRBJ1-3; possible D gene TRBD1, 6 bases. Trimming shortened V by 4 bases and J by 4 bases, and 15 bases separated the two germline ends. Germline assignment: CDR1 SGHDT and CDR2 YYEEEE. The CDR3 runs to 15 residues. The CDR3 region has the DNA TGTGCCAGCAGCCGGGACACTCTCCCCGGAAACACCATATATTTT. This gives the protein CASSRDTLPGNTIYF.

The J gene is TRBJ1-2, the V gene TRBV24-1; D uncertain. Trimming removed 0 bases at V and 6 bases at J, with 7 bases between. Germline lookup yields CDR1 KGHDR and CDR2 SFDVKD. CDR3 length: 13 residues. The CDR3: CATSDLERDGYTF. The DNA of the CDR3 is TGTGCCACCAGTGATTTGGAGCGGGATGGCTACACCTTC.

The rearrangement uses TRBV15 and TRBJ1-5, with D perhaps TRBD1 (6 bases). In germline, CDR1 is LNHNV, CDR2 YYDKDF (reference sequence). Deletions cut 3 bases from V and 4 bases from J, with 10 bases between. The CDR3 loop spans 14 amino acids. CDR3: CATSRPGVNQPQHF. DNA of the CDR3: TGTGCCACCAGCAGGCCAGGGGTTAATCAGCCCCAGCATTTT.

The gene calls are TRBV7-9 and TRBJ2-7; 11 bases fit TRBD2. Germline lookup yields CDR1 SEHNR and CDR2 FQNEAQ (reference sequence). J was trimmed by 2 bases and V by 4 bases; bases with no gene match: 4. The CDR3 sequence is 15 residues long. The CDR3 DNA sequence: TGTGCCAGCAGCTCCTTAGCGGGAGGGCCCTACGAGCAGTACTTC. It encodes CASSSLAGGPYEQYF. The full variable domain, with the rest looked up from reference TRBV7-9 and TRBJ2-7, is DTGVSQNPRHKITKRGQNVTFRCDPISEHNRLYWYRQTLGQGPEFLTYFQNEAQLEKSRLLSDRFSAERPKGSFSTLEIQRTEQGDSAMYLCASSSLAGGPYEQYFGPGTRLTVT.

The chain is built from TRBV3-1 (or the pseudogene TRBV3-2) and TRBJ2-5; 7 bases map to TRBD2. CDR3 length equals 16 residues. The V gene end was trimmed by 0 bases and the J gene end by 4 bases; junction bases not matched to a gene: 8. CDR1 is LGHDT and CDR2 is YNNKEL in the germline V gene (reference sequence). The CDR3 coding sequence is TGTGCCAGCAGCCAAGACCCAGCGGGATTTCTAGAGACCCAGTACTTC. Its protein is CASSQDPAGFLETQYF.

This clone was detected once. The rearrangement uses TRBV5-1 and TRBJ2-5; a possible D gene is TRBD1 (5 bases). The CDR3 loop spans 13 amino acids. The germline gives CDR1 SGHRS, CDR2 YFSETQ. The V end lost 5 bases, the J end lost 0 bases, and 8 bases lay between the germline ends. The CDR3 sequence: CASRIRDQETQYF. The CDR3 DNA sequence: TGCGCCAGCAGAATCAGGGACCAAGAGACCCAGTACTTC.

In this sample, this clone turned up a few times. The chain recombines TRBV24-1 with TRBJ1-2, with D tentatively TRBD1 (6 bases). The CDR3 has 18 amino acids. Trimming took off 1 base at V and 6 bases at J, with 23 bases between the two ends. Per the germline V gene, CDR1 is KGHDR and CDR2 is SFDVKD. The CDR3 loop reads CATSDFGRTAFGLDGYTF. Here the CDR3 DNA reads TGTGCCACCAGTGATTTTGGCAGGACAGCATTTGGGTTAGATGGCTACACCTTC.

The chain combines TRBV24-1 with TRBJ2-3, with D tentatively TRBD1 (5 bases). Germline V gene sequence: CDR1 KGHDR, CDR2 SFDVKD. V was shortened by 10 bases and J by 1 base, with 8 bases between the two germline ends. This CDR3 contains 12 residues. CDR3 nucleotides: TGTGCCACAGGGGTCGGCACAGATACGCAGTATTTT. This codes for CATGVGTDTQYF.